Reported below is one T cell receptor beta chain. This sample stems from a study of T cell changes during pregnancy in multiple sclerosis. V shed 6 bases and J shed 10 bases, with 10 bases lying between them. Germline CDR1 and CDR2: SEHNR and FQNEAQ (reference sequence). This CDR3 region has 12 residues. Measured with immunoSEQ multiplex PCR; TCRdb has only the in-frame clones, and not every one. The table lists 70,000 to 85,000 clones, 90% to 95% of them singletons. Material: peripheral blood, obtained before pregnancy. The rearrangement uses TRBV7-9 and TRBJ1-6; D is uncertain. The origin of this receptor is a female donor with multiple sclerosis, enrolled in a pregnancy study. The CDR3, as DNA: TGTGCCAGCAGTCATGCCAGGTCACCCCTCCACTTT. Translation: CASSHARSPLHF.